This T cell receptor (beta chain) was identified in a study of CD8 T cells in ankylosing spondylitis. Whole-study results and caveats: Ankylosing spondylitis blood appeared to be characterized by a TCR beta motif of eight or nine highly homologous variants.

TCRdb ran MiXCR on the 5' RACE reads and lists one entry per CDR3 protein. The sample shows fewer than 500,000 distinct CDR3 sequences, 20% to 25% of them seen only once. As to this clonotype: Its antigen is currently unknown.

This clonotype was sampled from a male donor with ankylosing spondylitis. The sample consisted of blood, either unsorted or a sorted T cell fraction (not recorded which).

This CDR3 is CSAKVPGHQPQHF. Here the CDR3 DNA reads TGCAGTGCTAAAGTTCCCGGGCATCAGCCCCAGCATTTT. The chain joins TRBV20-1 to TRBJ1-5, with D uncertain. The CDR3 runs 13 residues. The V gene's germline CDR1 is DFQATT and CDR2 SNEGSKA (reference sequence). Trimming shortened V by 4 bases and J by 5 bases, and 12 bases separated the two germline ends.